This TCR beta chain was profiled in a study of long-term antiretroviral therapy in people with HIV. For this clone: What it binds is unknown.

Participants who had HIV were, without exception, treated in the United States. Study results and limitations: Viral resistance, ART adherence and therapy changes all lacked available data. HIV repertoires had narrower CDR3 length ranges than controls.

An immunoSEQ assay, version v3.0, was performed at survey level. The data were produced by immunoSEQ multiplex PCR, yet TCRdb's version contains in-frame clones alone and is incomplete. The sample contains about 35,000 clones, over 65% of which appear only once. The trim removed 6 bases at V and 10 bases at J, leaving 8 bases unmatched. CDR3 length: 14 amino acids. Germline V CDR1 and CDR2: KGHSH, LQKENI. The source was unsorted PBMCs, collected 2 years after starting antiretroviral therapy. V is TRBV18 and J is TRBJ2-7; 14 bases line up with TRBD2. The clonotype comes from a woman aged 50 to 60 with HIV. This CDR3 is CASSPGLAGAAQYF. CDR3 in DNA: TGTGCCAGCTCGCCGGGACTAGCGGGGGCCGCACAGTACTTC.